Each of the 21 T cell receptor beta chains below was sequenced from the same sample in a study of blood T cell repertoires in COVID-19. Only in-frame clones appear in the TCRdb table, and some are missing; sequencing was by immunoSEQ multiplex PCR. The sample has around 25,000 clones; about 90% are singletons. Sequenced material: peripheral blood. Source of these receptors: a human donor in a cohort sampled during active COVID-19.

V and J are TRBV10-3 and TRBJ1-2; D is unresolved. This CDR3 contains 12 residues. Germline-derived CDR1 and CDR2 are ENHRY and SYGVKD. V was pared by 0 bases and J by 8 bases, with 7 bases between. The CDR3 loop reads CAISESGGGYTF. The DNA of the CDR3 is TGTGCCATCAGTGAGTCAGGAGGCGGCTACACCTTC.

The chain links TRBV7-9 to TRBJ2-1; TRBD2 is a possible D gene (5 bases). This CDR3 spans 15 amino acids. Per the germline V gene, CDR1 is SEHNR and CDR2 is FQNEAQ (reference sequence). V was cut by 8 bases and J by 0 bases, with 14 bases left in between. The CDR3 DNA sequence: TGTGCCAGCGCCGCCGGGGTCAGCTCCTACAATGAGCAGTTCTTC. It encodes CASAAGVSSYNEQFF.

The chain couples TRBV6-5 to TRBJ1-1, with D perhaps TRBD1 (5 bases). The CDR3 is made up of 13 amino acids. The V end lost 7 bases, the J end lost 1 base, and 10 bases lay between the germline ends. Germline CDR1 is MNHEY and CDR2 is SVGAGI. The CDR3 region is CASNRTPNTEAFF. DNA for the CDR3: TGTGCCAGCAATCGGACACCGAACACTGAAGCTTTCTTT.

The chain couples TRBV6-1 to TRBJ2-2, with TRBD1 matching over 8 bases. Germline V gene sequence: CDR1 MNHNS, CDR2 SASEGT. V lost 0 bases to trimming and J lost 5 bases; unmatched junction nucleotides: 5. The CDR3 has 16 amino acids. The DNA for the CDR3 is TGTGCCAGCAGTGAAGCGCAGGGGGCTTGGACCGGGGAGCTGTTTTTT. Its protein is CASSEAQGAWTGELFF.

This clone was detected a few times. The rearrangement links TRBV6-2 or TRBV6-3 to TRBJ1-2; tentatively, D is TRBD1 (6 bases). V lost 5 bases and J lost 4, with 11 bases in between. Per the germline V gene, CDR1 is MNHEY and CDR2 is SVGEGT. This CDR3 has 13 amino acids. The CDR3 is CASSPDRIYGYTF. CDR3 in DNA: TGTGCCAGCAGTCCCGACAGGATCTATGGCTACACCTTC.

The V and J genes are TRBV7-8 and TRBJ2-3, with TRBD2 matching 8 bases. The CDR3 sequence is 13 residues long. The germline CDR1 and CDR2 sequences are SGHVS and FQNEAQ. The junction had 4 bases not matched to a gene; V was cut back by 4 bases and J by 7 bases. The CDR3 region is CASSSRGGNTQYF. Here the CDR3 DNA reads TGTGCCAGCAGCTCCCGGGGGGGCAATACGCAGTATTTT.

The chain couples TRBV7-8 to TRBJ2-5, with a weak D call TRBD1 (6 bases). CDR3 length equals 14 residues. Trimming left V 7 bases short and J 5 bases short, with 17 bases between. CDR1 and CDR2 (germline): SGHVS, FQNEAQ. The DNA for the CDR3 is TGTGCCAGCACCCGTATAGGGGGTTGGGAGACCCAGTACTTC. It specifies CASTRIGGWETQYF.

This rearrangement joins TRBV5-1 to TRBJ2-7; D remains unclear. V shed 1 base and J shed 2 bases, with 7 bases lying between them. The CDR3 extends over 13 amino acids. CDR1 SGHRS and CDR2 YFSETQ come from the germline V gene. The CDR3 coding sequence is TGCGCCAGCAGCTTGACTTCAACCTACGAGCAGTACTTC. Residues: CASSLTSTYEQYF.

The chain employs TRBV15 and TRBJ2-3; D might be TRBD2 (6 bases). From germline, CDR1 is LNHNV and CDR2 YYDKDF (reference sequence). Trimming stripped 8 bases from V and 1 base from J, with 16 bases between. The CDR3 length is 15 residues. The CDR3 reads CATGVRRVGTDTQYF. In DNA, the CDR3 is TGTGCCACCGGGGTTAGGAGGGTCGGCACAGATACGCAGTATTTT.

This clone was seen only once. The V call is TRBV6-5, the J call TRBJ2-1; the match to TRBD1 covers 11 bases. Per the germline V gene, CDR1 is MNHEY and CDR2 is SVGAGI. The J segment lost 7 bases and the V segment lost 5 bases, leaving 4 bases of the junction unmatched. The CDR3 contains 14 residues. CDR3 loop: CASSRTGGVNEQFF. The CDR3 coding sequence is TGTGCCAGCAGTCGGACAGGGGGCGTAAATGAGCAGTTCTTC.

The chain joins TRBV6-5 to TRBJ2-7; 9 positions agree with TRBD1. The CDR3 covers 15 residues. The V gene's germline CDR1 is MNHEY and CDR2 SVGAGI. V was pared by 6 bases and J by 2 bases, with 8 bases of the junction left unmatched. Written as DNA, the CDR3 is TGTGCCAGCAGACCCGGGACAGGGCAGCCCTACGAGCAGTACTTC. Translated, it gives CASRPGTGQPYEQYF.

The V and J genes are TRBV7-9 and TRBJ2-2, with a possible D match to TRBD1 (6 bases). Deletions cut 7 bases from V and 7 bases from J, with 16 bases between. The CDR3 length is 14 residues. Germline values: CDR1 SEHNR, CDR2 FQNEAQ (reference sequence). DNA for the CDR3: TGTGCCAGCACCATCGACCAGGGGTTCGGGGAGCTGTTTTTT. Translating gives CASTIDQGFGELFF.

In DNA, the CDR3 is TGTGCCAGCAGCCGTCCAATTAGCGGAGCCTACAATGAGCAGTTCTTC. Translation gives CASSRPISGAYNEQFF. V usage is TRBV7-2 and J usage is TRBJ2-1; maybe TRBD2 (6 bases). Germline V lookup: CDR1 SGHTA, CDR2 FQGNSA. V was pared by 5 bases and J by 2 bases, with 16 bases between. The CDR3 covers 16 residues.

This chain uses TRBV5-1 with TRBJ2-1; 11 bases match TRBD2. This CDR3 contains 15 residues. Germline loops: CDR1 SGHRS, CDR2 YFSETQ. Trimming cost V 7 bases and J 5 bases; bases outside gene matches: 8. CDR3 coding DNA: TGCGCCAGCCAGGCTGGACTAGCGGGCAACAATGAGCAGTTCTTC. Its protein is CASQAGLAGNNEQFF.

The chain has TRBV5-1 and TRBJ2-3; 8 bases agree with TRBD2. Per the germline V gene, CDR1 is SGHRS and CDR2 is YFSETQ. This CDR3 comprises 17 residues. With V trimmed by 1 base and J by 4 bases, 11 bases remained unmatched. The CDR3 is CASSLLPQTGGADTQYF. The CDR3 DNA sequence: TGCGCCAGCAGCTTGCTACCCCAGACGGGGGGGGCAGATACGCAGTATTTT.

The chain combines TRBV29-1 with TRBJ1-1; 8 bases fit TRBD1. Germline values: CDR1 SQVTM, CDR2 ANQGSEA. The CDR3 is 12 amino acids. J gave up 7 bases and V 7 bases, and 8 bases lay outside the gene matches. CDR3 sequence reads: CSGRTGMSEAFF. The CDR3 bases are TGCAGCGGGAGGACAGGGATGAGTGAAGCTTTCTTT.

The chain has TRBV5-1 and TRBJ1-2; D is possibly TRBD1 (6 bases). Trimming left V 0 bases short and J 6 bases short, with 12 bases between. Per germline, CDR1 SGHRS and CDR2 YFSETQ. CDR3 size: 14 residues. The CDR3: CASSLGQGWNGYTF. The CDR3 DNA is TGCGCCAGCAGCTTGGGGCAGGGGTGGAATGGCTACACCTTC.

Only one count was recorded for this clone. V usage is TRBV6-6 and J usage is TRBJ1-5; D is possibly TRBD1 (5 bases). CDR3 length: 15 amino acids. The V end was cut by 5 bases, the J end by 5 bases, with 16 bases between. In germline, CDR1 is MNHNY, CDR2 SVGAGI (reference sequence). CDR3 coding DNA: TGTGCCAGCAGTAGACCGACGGGGGAGGATCAGCCCCAGCATTTT. Protein product: CASSRPTGEDQPQHF.

The chain combines TRBV5-1 with TRBJ2-5, with a possible D match to TRBD1 (6 bases). This CDR3 spans 15 amino acids. The V and J ends lost 0 bases and 2 bases respectively, with 11 bases between them. Germline loops: CDR1 SGHRS, CDR2 YFSETQ. CDR3 in DNA: TGCGCCAGCAGCTTGGAGGGGACATATCAAGAGACCCAGTACTTC. Its translation is CASSLEGTYQETQYF.

The V and J genes are TRBV19 and TRBJ1-5; 7 positions agree with TRBD1. The trim removed 7 bases at V and 2 bases at J, leaving 8 bases unmatched. Germline values: CDR1 LNHDA, CDR2 SQIVND (reference sequence). The CDR3 spans 15 residues. The CDR3 region is CASNTGDNRNQPQHF. CDR3 in DNA: TGTGCCAGTAACACAGGGGATAATCGCAATCAGCCCCAGCATTTT.

The gene calls are TRBV14 and TRBJ1-1; a possible D gene is TRBD1 (6 bases). Germline CDR1 is SGHDN and CDR2 is FVKESK. The CDR3 spans 16 residues. The ends were cut back, 5 bases at V and 3 bases at J, with 19 bases in the middle. CDR3 protein: CASSAPRGTLDTEAFF. As DNA, the CDR3 is TGTGCCAGCAGCGCTCCTAGGGGGACCTTGGACACTGAAGCTTTCTTT.